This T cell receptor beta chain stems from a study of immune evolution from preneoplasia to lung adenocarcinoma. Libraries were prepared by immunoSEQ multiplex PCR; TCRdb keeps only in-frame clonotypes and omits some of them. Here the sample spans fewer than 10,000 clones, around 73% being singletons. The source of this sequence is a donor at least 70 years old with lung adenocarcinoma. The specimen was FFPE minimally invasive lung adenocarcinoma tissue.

The CDR3 DNA sequence: TGCGCCAGCAGCAAGGGACATTCCGGTTACTTGTCCGAGCAGTACTTC. The encoded protein is CASSKGHSGYLSEQYF. V is TRBV5-1 and J is TRBJ2-7, with TRBD1 as a possible D gene (6 bases). Between the trimmed V and J ends, which lost 4 bases and 6 bases, there was a span of 23 bases. This CDR3 has 16 residues. Germline V gene sequence: CDR1 SGHRS, CDR2 YFSETQ.